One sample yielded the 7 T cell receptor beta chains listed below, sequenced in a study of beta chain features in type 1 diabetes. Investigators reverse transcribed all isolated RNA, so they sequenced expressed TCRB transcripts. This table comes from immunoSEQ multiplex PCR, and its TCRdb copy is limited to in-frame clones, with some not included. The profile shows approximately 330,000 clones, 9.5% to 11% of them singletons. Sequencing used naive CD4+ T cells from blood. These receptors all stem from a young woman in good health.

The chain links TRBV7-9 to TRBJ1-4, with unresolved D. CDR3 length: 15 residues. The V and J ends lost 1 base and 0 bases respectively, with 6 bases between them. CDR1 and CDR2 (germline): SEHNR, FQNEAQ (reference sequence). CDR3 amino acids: CASSLEAATNEKLFF. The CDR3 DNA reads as TGTGCCAGCAGCTTAGAAGCTGCAACTAATGAAAAACTGTTTTTT.

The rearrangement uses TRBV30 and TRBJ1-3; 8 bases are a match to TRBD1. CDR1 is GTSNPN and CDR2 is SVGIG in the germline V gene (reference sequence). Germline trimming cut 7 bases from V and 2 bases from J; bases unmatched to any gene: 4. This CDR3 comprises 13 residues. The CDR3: CASLTGAGNTIYF. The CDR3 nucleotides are TGTGCCTCTTTGACAGGGGCTGGAAACACCATATATTTT.

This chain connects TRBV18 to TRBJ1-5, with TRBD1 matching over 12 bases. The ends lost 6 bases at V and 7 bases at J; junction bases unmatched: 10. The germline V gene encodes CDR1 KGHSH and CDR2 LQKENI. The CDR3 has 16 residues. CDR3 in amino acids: CASSLKGQGAGQPQHF. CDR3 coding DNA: TGTGCCAGCTCGCTAAAGGGACAGGGGGCTGGGCAGCCCCAGCATTTT.

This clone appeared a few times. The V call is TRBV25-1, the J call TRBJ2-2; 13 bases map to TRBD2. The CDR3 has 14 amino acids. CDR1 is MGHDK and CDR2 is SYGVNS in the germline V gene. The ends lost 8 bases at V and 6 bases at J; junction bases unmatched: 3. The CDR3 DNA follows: TGTGCCAGCGGACTAGCGGGAGACGCCGGGGAGCTGTTTTTT. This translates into CASGLAGDAGELFF.

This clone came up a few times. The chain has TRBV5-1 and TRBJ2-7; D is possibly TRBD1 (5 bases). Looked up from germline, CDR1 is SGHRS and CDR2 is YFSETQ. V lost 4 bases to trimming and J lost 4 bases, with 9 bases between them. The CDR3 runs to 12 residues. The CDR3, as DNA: TGCGCCAGCAGCATCGACAGTTACGAGCAGTACTTC. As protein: CASSIDSYEQYF.

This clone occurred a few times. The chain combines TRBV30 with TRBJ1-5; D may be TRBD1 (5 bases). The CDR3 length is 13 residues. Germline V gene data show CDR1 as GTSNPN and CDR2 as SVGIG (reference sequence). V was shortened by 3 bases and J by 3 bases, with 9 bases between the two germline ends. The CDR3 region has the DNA TGTGCCTGGAGCGGCAGGGACAATCAGCCCCAGCATTTT. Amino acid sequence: CAWSGRDNQPQHF. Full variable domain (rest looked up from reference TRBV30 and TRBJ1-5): SQTIHQWPATLVQPVGSPLSLECTVEGTSNPNLYWYRQAAGRGLQLLFYSVGIGQISSEVPQNLSASRPQDRQFILSSKKLLLSDSGFYLCAWSGRDNQPQHFGDGTRLSIL.

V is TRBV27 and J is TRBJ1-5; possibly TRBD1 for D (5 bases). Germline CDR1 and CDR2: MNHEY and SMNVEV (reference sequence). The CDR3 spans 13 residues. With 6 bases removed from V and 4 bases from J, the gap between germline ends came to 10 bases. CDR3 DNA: TGTGCCAGCAGCAAACGGGGGAATCAGCCCCAGCATTTT. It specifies CASSKRGNQPQHF.